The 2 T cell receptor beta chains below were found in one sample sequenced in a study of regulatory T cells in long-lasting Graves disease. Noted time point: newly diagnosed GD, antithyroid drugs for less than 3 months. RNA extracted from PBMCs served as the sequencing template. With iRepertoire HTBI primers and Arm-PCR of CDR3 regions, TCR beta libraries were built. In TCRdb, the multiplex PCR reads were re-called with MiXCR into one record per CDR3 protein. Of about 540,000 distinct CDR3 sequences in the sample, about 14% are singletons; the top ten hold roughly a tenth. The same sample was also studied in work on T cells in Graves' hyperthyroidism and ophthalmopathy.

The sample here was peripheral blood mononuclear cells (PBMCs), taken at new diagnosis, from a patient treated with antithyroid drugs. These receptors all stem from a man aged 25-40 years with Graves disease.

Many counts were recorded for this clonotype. The CDR3 region has the DNA TGTGCCAGCAGCTTAGTGGACAGGGGGGCAACTAATGAAAAACTGTTTTTT. It translates to CASSLVDRGATNEKLFF. This sequence joins TRBV7-9 and TRBJ1-4; 10 positions match TRBD1. Germline loops: CDR1 SEHNR, CDR2 FQNEAQ (reference sequence). V shed 1 base, J shed 0 bases, and the junction held 2 bases outside the gene matches. This CDR3 comprises 17 residues. Full variable domain (missing parts from reference TRBV7-9 and TRBJ1-4): DTGVSQNPRHKITKRGQNVTFRCDPISEHNRLYWYRQTLGQGPEFLTYFQNEAQLEKSRLLSDRFSAERPKGSFSTLEIQRTEQGDSAMYLCASSLVDRGATNEKLFFGSGTQLSVL.

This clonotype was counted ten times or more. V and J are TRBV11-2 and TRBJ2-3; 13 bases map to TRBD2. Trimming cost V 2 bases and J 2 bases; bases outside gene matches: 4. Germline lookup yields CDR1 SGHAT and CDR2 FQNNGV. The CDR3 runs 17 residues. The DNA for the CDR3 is TGTGCCAGCAGCTTACGGACTAGCGGGAGAGACACAGATACGCAGTATTTT. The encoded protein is CASSLRTSGRDTDTQYF. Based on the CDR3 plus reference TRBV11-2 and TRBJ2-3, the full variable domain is EAGVAQSPRYKIIEKRQSVAFWCNPISGHATLYWYQQILGQGPKLLIQFQNNGVVDDSQLPKDRFSAERLKGVDSTLKIQPAKLEDSAVYLCASSLRTSGRDTDTQYFGPGTRLTVL.